The source of this TCR beta chain is a study of shared clonotypes between healthy human individuals (TCRdb year 2020). In terms of the full investigation: The cohort comprised a couple of women and a few men aged 18 to 49 years. The study deeply sequenced blood TCR repertoires of about five healthy adults to estimate repertoire size and the extent of clonotype sharing between individuals. To increase sequencing depth and limit assay-specific biases, different laboratories used diverse techniques to prepare libraries and sequence TCR repertoires. Between about 0.94 and 8.9 billion PBMCs per donor were obtained by leukapheresis. General conclusions and limits of the study: Pairwise subsampling indicated that sequencing depth was expected to affect the degree of clonotype sharing among donors. Sampling was limited to blood, and TCR repertoires in tissue likely differ from TCR repertoires in blood. The genetic and exposure-history diversity represented was limited by the small number of donors.

The donors were healthy, HIV-negative adults who had no recently reported acute infections or vaccinations. All donors were Caucasian adults living in Nashville, Tennessee, USA. For unsorted samples, roughly 90 million PBMCs were counted, and genomic DNA was extracted using the QIAamp DNA Blood Mini kit. After blood collection by leukapheresis, PBMCs were isolated using Ficoll-Histopaque density gradient centrifugation and then cryopreserved in the vapor phase of liquid nitrogen. Of note for this clone: This clone's antigen is unknown. Base quality data are lacking; no much larger clone is found one base away.

CDR1 and CDR2 were assigned from the germline V gene (reference sequence) as LNHDA and SQIVND. Unmatched junction bases come to 8, with V trimmed by 3 bases and J by 6 bases. Its CDR3 holds 15 amino acids, cysteine through phenylalanine. Only the CDR3 region is kept as DNA, spanning 45 bases read in frame from base 1. Using the deep immunoSEQ assay, multiplex PCR amplified TCR CDR3 regions from genomic DNA. Extracted genomic DNA from each cell subset was spread evenly across all wells of several immunoSEQ 96-well plates, with each plate serving as a replicate. For unsorted PBMC, around 0.3 ug genomic DNA, equal to 25,000 to 35,000 T cell genomes, was loaded into each replicate PCR. Ten immunoSEQ deep assay plates were used to sequence the unsorted PBMC genomic DNA. The purified libraries were quantified using a Qubit 3.0 fluorometer, sized with a Bioanalyzer 2100, and then quantified again using the KAPA Library Quantification kit. A separate single-read 150-cycle Illumina NextSeq 550 flow cell was used to sequence each immunoSEQ 96-well plate. Under the source paper's analysis protocol: Because the immunoSEQ output included only junctional sequences and no quality scores, the filtering could not be the same as the filtering used for full-length reads. To assign V/J genes and CDR3, sequences were annotated against IMGT germline references using PyIR, a Python wrapper for IgBLAST v1.9. Reads with weak V/J assignments (E-value above 1e-6), missing CDR3, stop codons, out-of-frame junctions, or ambiguous translated residues were removed. V3J clonotypes were defined as sequences sharing the same inferred V gene, J gene, and CDR3 amino acid sequence. The percentage overlap between two repertoires was calculated by dividing the number of shared unique clonotypes by the size of the smaller repertoire. RTK rarefaction, the Chao1 estimator, and Recon v2.1 estimates of unobserved clonotypes were used to assess repertoire richness. The source is immuneACCESS, and TCRdb retained only in-frame sequences with V and J called. Part of the clones is not carried over; for the studies checked, unresolved V genes explain less than half of this, and the remainder is unexplained. That table supplies the V and J calls and clone size; D and trimming were determined from the DNA. The sample table contains approximately 440,000 clones; only one count was recorded for about 74% of them. The top ten constitute around 12% of the sample.

The chain couples TRBV19 to TRBJ1-5; 7 bases in the middle match TRBD1. The source material was PBMCs. The source of this sequence is a middle-aged woman in good health. Some clones in this sample may be carry-over from other donors' samples. The CDR3 corresponds to CASSIGGSGGQPQHF. In nucleotides, the sequence is TGTGCCAGTAGTATTGGGGGGTCAGGGGGTCAGCCCCAGCATTTT.